The entry below describes one T cell receptor (beta chain). Its antigen is unknown. This sample is drawn from a study of cytomegalovirus exposure and HLA in healthy donors. Study outcomes and limitations: The sole available immune exposure information was CMV serostatus. A previous analysis found most TCR beta V segments productive roughly 87% or roughly 30% of the time.

CDR1 is SGHRS, CDR2 YFSETQ, per germline. CDR3 length: 17 amino acids. V lost 3 bases and J lost 1; bases outside the gene matches: 9. A multiplex PCR was run with 60 Vbeta primers and 13 Jbeta primers. Only in-frame clones appear in the TCRdb table, and some are missing; sequencing was by immunoSEQ multiplex PCR. The sample lists about 55,000 clones; roughly 80% were seen once. The origin of this receptor is a man aged 30 to 45 in good health and CMV-seronegative. The chain is built from TRBV5-1 and TRBJ1-1; 10 nucleotides match TRBD1. The material sequenced was PBMCs. The CDR3 loop reads CASSYGTGDISNTEAFF. The CDR3 nucleotides read TGCGCCAGCAGCTATGGGACAGGGGATATCTCGAACACTGAAGCTTTCTTT.